One sample yielded the 26 T cell receptor beta chains listed below, sequenced in a study of OX40 agonist ivuxolimab in advanced cancers. The data were produced by immunoSEQ multiplex PCR, yet TCRdb's version contains in-frame clones alone and is incomplete. The sample has more than 45,000 clones; 85% to 90% are singletons. Sample: CD4+ or CD8+ T cells sorted from blood, taken in a trial of the OX40 agonist ivuxolimab. All receptors derive from an adult with an advanced solid tumor such as melanoma, head and neck, liver or kidney cancer.

V is TRBV19 and J is TRBJ2-5, with 11 bases lining up with TRBD2. V lost 5 bases and J lost 4; bases outside the gene matches: 6. In germline, CDR1 is LNHDA, CDR2 SQIVND (reference sequence). This CDR3 is 15 amino acids long. CDR3 protein: CASSPIAGGPETQYF. The CDR3 DNA reads as TGTGCCAGTAGTCCAATAGCGGGAGGGCCAGAGACCCAGTACTTC.

The rearrangement joins TRBV18 to TRBJ1-1, with D possibly being TRBD1 (6 bases). Deletions cut 8 bases from V and 3 bases from J, with 13 bases between. CDR3 size: 13 residues. Germline CDR1 reads KGHSH; CDR2 reads LQKENI. The chain's CDR3 is CASQQGGDTEAFF. The DNA for the CDR3 is TGTGCCAGCCAACAGGGTGGGGACACTGAAGCTTTCTTT. Full variable domain (rest looked up from reference TRBV18 and TRBJ1-1): NAGVMQNPRHLVRRRGQEARLRCSPMKGHSHVYWYRQLPEEGLKFMVYLQKENIIDESGMPKERFSAEFPKEGPSILRIQQVVRGDSAAYFCASQQGGDTEAFFGQGTRLTVV.

The chain combines TRBV11-1 with TRBJ2-7; 8 bases map to TRBD1. Germline CDR1 reads SGHAT; CDR2 reads FQDESV (reference sequence). Trimming removed 5 bases from V and 6 bases from J; junction bases left unmatched: 9. This CDR3 has 14 amino acids. The DNA of the CDR3 is TGTGCCAGCAGCAGACGACAGGGGTACCCCGAGCAGTACTTC. Protein product: CASSRRQGYPEQYF.

V usage is TRBV2 and J usage is TRBJ2-5; unclear D gene. This CDR3 contains 13 residues. Germline V gene data show CDR1 as SNHLY and CDR2 as FYNNEI. V gave up 3 bases and J gave up 5 bases, with 10 bases separating them. The CDR3 DNA reads TGTGCCAGCAGTGATGGGGTCGGCGAGACCCAGTACTTC. It is translated as CASSDGVGETQYF.

V is TRBV30 and J is TRBJ1-3; unclear D gene. The V gene's germline CDR1 is GTSNPN and CDR2 SVGIG (reference sequence). Between the trimmed V and J ends, which lost 4 bases and 0 bases, there was a span of 7 bases. The CDR3 length is 13 residues. For the CDR3, the DNA is TGTGCCTGGAAAGTCTCCTCTGGAAACACCATATATTTT. Translated: CAWKVSSGNTIYF.

The V gene is TRBV7-9, the J gene TRBJ2-1, with 15 bases lining up with TRBD2. The CDR3 consists of 15 residues. Germline CDR1 and CDR2: SEHNR and FQNEAQ (reference sequence). V shed 10 bases, J shed 5 bases, and the junction held 6 bases outside the gene matches. The CDR3 loop reads CATTGTSGRHNEQFF. CDR3 bases: TGTGCCACCACAGGGACTAGCGGGAGGCACAATGAGCAGTTCTTC.

The chain couples TRBV6-1 to TRBJ1-2, with D tentatively TRBD1 (5 bases). The CDR3 spans 12 residues. Germline CDR1 reads MNHNS; CDR2 reads SASEGT. Trimming pared 5 bases from V and 8 bases from J, leaving 12 bases between. The chain's CDR3 is CASSFSGAGYTF. CDR3 DNA sequence: TGTGCCAGCAGTTTTTCCGGGGCCGGCTACACCTTC.

The V call is TRBV2, the J call TRBJ2-1; TRBD1 is a possible D gene (6 bases). Germline loops: CDR1 SNHLY, CDR2 FYNNEI. The ends were cut back, 6 bases at V and 5 bases at J, with 23 bases in the middle. The CDR3 loop spans 17 amino acids. The CDR3, as DNA: TGTGCCAGCAGCAACAGGGTAGTTGGGGTCCCAAACAATGAGCAGTTCTTC. Protein: CASSNRVVGVPNNEQFF. The full variable domain, completed using reference TRBV2 and TRBJ2-1, is EPEVTQTPSHQVTQMGQEVILRCVPISNHLYFYWYRQILGQKVEFLVSFYNNEISEKSEIFDDQFSVERPDGSNFTLKIRSTKLEDSAMYFCASSNRVVGVPNNEQFFGPGTRLTVL.

The chain carries TRBV6-5 and TRBJ1-4, with TRBD1 as a possible D gene (6 bases). The CDR3 totals 13 residues. CDR1 and CDR2 (germline): MNHEY, SVGAGI. V shed 5 bases and J shed 4 bases, with 8 bases lying between them. DNA for the CDR3: TGTGCCAGCAGTCGACAGGTTAATGAAAAACTGTTTTTT. The encoded protein is CASSRQVNEKLFF.

The chain joins TRBV6-5 to TRBJ2-2, with a tentative D call TRBD2 (6 bases). Germline lookup yields CDR1 MNHEY and CDR2 SVGAGI. V was shortened by 1 base and J by 5 bases, with 8 bases between the two germline ends. The CDR3 extends over 14 amino acids. CDR3 nucleotide sequence: TGTGCCAGCAGTTACTTACGGGAGACCGGGGAGCTGTTTTTT. Amino acid sequence: CASSYLRETGELFF.

The chain carries TRBV5-8 and TRBJ2-7, with a tentative D call TRBD1 (5 bases). In germline, CDR1 is SGHTS, CDR2 YDEGEE. CDR3 length: 16 amino acids. Trimming shortened V by 2 bases and J by 4 bases, and 19 bases separated the two germline ends. The CDR3 reads CASSFLLGAGKYEQYF. The CDR3 DNA follows: TGTGCCAGCAGCTTCCTGCTAGGGGCCGGAAAGTACGAGCAGTACTTC.

The count of this clone is one. The chain carries TRBV18 and TRBJ2-5, with D possibly being TRBD1 or TRBD2 (6 bases each). V shed 0 bases and J shed 4 bases, with 21 bases lying between them. In germline, CDR1 is KGHSH, CDR2 LQKENI. The length of the CDR3 is 18 residues. The CDR3 nucleotides read TGTGCCAGCTCACCACCAATCGGGGTCAAGAAGGGGGGAGAGACCCAGTACTTC. Residues: CASSPPIGVKKGGETQYF.

The V and J genes are TRBV12-5 and TRBJ2-3, with TRBD1 as a possible D gene (5 bases). CDR3 size: 16 residues. The germline CDR1 and CDR2 sequences are LGHNT and FRNRAP. V was shortened by 0 bases and J by 4 bases, with 14 bases between the two germline ends. Here the CDR3 reads CASGLVLGQGPDTQYF. The CDR3 DNA follows: TGTGCTAGTGGTTTGGTTTTGGGCCAGGGCCCAGATACGCAGTATTTT. Based on the CDR3 plus reference TRBV12-5 and TRBJ2-3, the full variable domain is DARVTQTPRHKVTEMGQEVTMRCQPILGHNTVFWYRQTMMQGLELLAYFRNRAPLDDSGMPKDRFSAEMPDATLATLKIQPSEPRDSAVYFCASGLVLGQGPDTQYFGPGTRLTVL.

The V call is TRBV5-1, the J call TRBJ2-5, with D hard to call. In germline, CDR1 is SGHRS, CDR2 YFSETQ. V was clipped by 9 bases and J by 4 bases, with 19 bases between them. The CDR3 runs 14 residues. Here the CDR3 DNA reads TGCGCCACCACATTGGGTCAGGCTCGAGAGACCCAGTACTTC. The encoded protein is CATTLGQARETQYF.

This clone was seen just once. The CDR3 region is CASSRDRGGIYGYTF. CDR3 nucleotide sequence: TGTGCCAGCAGCCGGGACAGGGGAGGAATCTATGGCTACACCTTC. The rearrangement links TRBV6-5 to TRBJ1-2, with 10 nucleotides matching TRBD1. Germline lookup yields CDR1 MNHEY and CDR2 SVGAGI. The CDR3 is made up of 15 amino acids. The trim removed 6 bases at V and 4 bases at J, leaving 8 bases unmatched.

The chain joins TRBV5-4 to TRBJ2-2; D may be TRBD2 (5 bases). Trimming removed 0 bases at V and 6 bases at J, with 12 bases between. The CDR3 extends over 15 amino acids. From germline, CDR1 is SGHNT and CDR2 YYREEE (reference sequence). CDR3 nucleotides: TGTGCCAGCAGCTTGGCGAACAGCGGCGCCGGGGAGCTGTTTTTT. Residues: CASSLANSGAGELFF.

V is TRBV29-1 and J is TRBJ1-3, with D possibly being TRBD1 (6 bases). The CDR3 runs to 16 residues. V was cut by 7 bases and J by 0 bases, with 19 bases left in between. Germline lookup yields CDR1 SQVTM and CDR2 ANQGSEA. In DNA form, the CDR3 reads TGCAGCGCTTCTGATACAGGGATCGGCTCTGGAAACACCATATATTTT. It codes for CSASDTGIGSGNTIYF.

The rearrangement joins TRBV11-2 to TRBJ2-7; D is unresolved. Germline CDR1 reads SGHAT; CDR2 reads FQNNGV. V dropped 1 base and J dropped 1 base, with 8 bases sitting between them. This CDR3 is built from 14 residues. Here the CDR3 reads CASSLGGHSYEQYF. The CDR3 DNA follows: TGTGCCAGCAGCTTAGGCGGCCATTCCTACGAGCAGTACTTC. The whole variable domain, filled in from reference TRBV11-2 and TRBJ2-7, reads EAGVAQSPRYKIIEKRQSVAFWCNPISGHATLYWYQQILGQGPKLLIQFQNNGVVDDSQLPKDRFSAERLKGVDSTLKIQPAKLEDSAVYLCASSLGGHSYEQYFGPGTRLTVT.

The V and J genes are TRBV19 and TRBJ1-1; D possibly corresponds to TRBD1 (6 bases). The CDR3 runs 15 residues. CDR1 is LNHDA and CDR2 is SQIVND in the germline V gene (reference sequence). The V end was cut by 5 bases, the J end by 4 bases, with 17 bases between. Here the CDR3 reads CASSLQGKGVTEAFF. CDR3 DNA: TGTGCCAGTAGTCTACAGGGAAAAGGGGTCACTGAAGCTTTCTTT.

In DNA form, the CDR3 reads TGCGCCAGCAGCTCTAACCCGAATAGCAATCAGCCCCAGCATTTT. It codes for CASSSNPNSNQPQHF. This chain joins TRBV5-1 and TRBJ1-5; D ambiguous. Germline CDR1 reads SGHRS; CDR2 reads YFSETQ. This CDR3 has 15 residues. The V and J ends lost 3 bases and 0 bases respectively, with 10 bases between them.

J is TRBJ1-1 and V is TRBV5-4; D is unresolved. The V gene lost 3 bases and the J gene lost 5 bases, with 5 bases spanning the gap. This CDR3 spans 11 amino acids. Germline CDR1 and CDR2: SGHNT and YYREEE (reference sequence). CDR3 nucleotides: TGTGCCAGCAGCTCTAGGACTGAAGCTTTCTTT. The encoded protein is CASSSRTEAFF.

The genes are TRBV6-5 and TRBJ1-5, with 7 bases lining up with TRBD1. V was pared by 4 bases and J by 7 bases, with 7 bases of the junction left unmatched. This CDR3 region has 14 residues. CDR1 is MNHEY and CDR2 is SVGAGI in the germline V gene. The CDR3 protein is CASSFDRAGQPQHF. The CDR3 DNA is TGTGCCAGCAGTTTCGACAGGGCAGGACAGCCCCAGCATTTT.

The count of this clone is one. This rearrangement joins TRBV28 to TRBJ2-7, with TRBD2 identical over 9 bases. With 7 bases clipped from V and 6 bases from J, the junction kept 13 bases outside the gene matches. In germline, CDR1 is MDHEN, CDR2 SYDVKM. The CDR3 totals 15 residues. The CDR3 DNA reads TGTGCCAGCACCCCTAGCGGGACTCCTGTGCTCGAGCAGTACTTC. Translating gives CASTPSGTPVLEQYF.

This sequence joins TRBV30 and TRBJ1-3; D gene uncertain. The germline V gene has CDR1 GTSNPN and CDR2 SVGIG (reference sequence). This CDR3 spans 14 amino acids. Trimming left V 2 bases short and J 1 base short, with 9 bases between. In DNA form, the CDR3 reads TGTGCCTGGAGTATAAAGGGTTCTGGAAACACCATATATTTT. Protein sequence: CAWSIKGSGNTIYF.

This clone was detected once. The rearrangement links TRBV10-3 to TRBJ2-7; 12 bases align to TRBD1. The CDR3 has 15 residues. Germline loops: CDR1 ENHRY, CDR2 SYGVKD. V was pared by 7 bases and J by 6 bases, with 10 bases of the junction left unmatched. The CDR3 is CAITPGQGASGEQYF. As DNA, the CDR3 is TGTGCCATCACCCCGGGACAGGGGGCGTCTGGCGAGCAGTACTTC.

The rearrangement uses TRBV5-1 and TRBJ2-5; no clear D gene. V lost 4 bases and J lost 11, with 21 bases in between. The CDR3 length is 14 residues. CDR1 is SGHRS and CDR2 is YFSETQ in the germline V gene. The CDR3 loop reads CASSPEHPNLEQYF. In nucleotides, the CDR3 is TGCGCCAGCAGCCCGGAGCACCCTAACTTGGAGCAGTACTTC.